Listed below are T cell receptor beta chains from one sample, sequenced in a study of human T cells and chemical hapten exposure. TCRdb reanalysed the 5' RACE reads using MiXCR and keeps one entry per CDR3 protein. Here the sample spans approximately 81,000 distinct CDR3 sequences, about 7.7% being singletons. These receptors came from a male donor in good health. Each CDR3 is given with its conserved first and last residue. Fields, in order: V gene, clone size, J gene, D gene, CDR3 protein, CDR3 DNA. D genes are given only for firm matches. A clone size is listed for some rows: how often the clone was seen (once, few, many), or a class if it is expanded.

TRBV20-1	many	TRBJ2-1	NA	CSARDLNRYNEQFF	TGCAGTGCTAGAGATCTGAACAGATACAATGAGCAGTTCTTC
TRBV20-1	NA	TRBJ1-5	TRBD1	CSALDRDGNQPQHF	TGCAGTGCATTGGACAGGGATGGCAATCAGCCCCAGCATTTT
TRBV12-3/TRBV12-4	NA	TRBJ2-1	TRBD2	CASSSGTISYNEQFF	TGTGCCAGCAGCTCCGGGACTATATCCTACAATGAGCAGTTCTTC
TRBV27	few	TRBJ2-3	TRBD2	CASSSIAGGADTQYF	TGTGCCAGCAGTTCCATTGCCGGGGGGGCAGATACGCAGTATTTT
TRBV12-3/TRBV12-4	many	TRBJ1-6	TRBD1	CASSDRGLNSPLHF	TGTGCCAGCAGTGACAGGGGGCTTAATTCACCCCTCCACTTT
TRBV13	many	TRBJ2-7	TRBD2	CASSLGTSGGANEQYF	TGTGCCAGCAGCCTAGGGACTAGCGGGGGGGCCAACGAGCAGTACTTC
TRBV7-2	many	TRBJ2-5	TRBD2	CASSWSLAGRVVETQYF	TGTGCCAGCAGCTGGTCACTAGCGGGTAGGGTAGTAGAGACCCAGTACTTC
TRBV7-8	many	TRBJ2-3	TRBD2	CASSLGLAGDTQYF	TGTGCCAGCAGCTTAGGACTAGCTGGAGATACGCAGTATTTT
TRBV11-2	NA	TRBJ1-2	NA	CASSYWGLSYGYTF	TGTGCCAGCAGCTATTGGGGGCTCAGCTATGGCTACACCTTC
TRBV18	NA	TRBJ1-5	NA	CASSPSGKADRSFYQPQHF	TGTGCCAGCTCACCATCAGGGAAGGCGGACAGATCTTTTTATCAGCCCCAGCATTTT
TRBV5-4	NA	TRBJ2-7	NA	CASSLEAGVHYEQYF	TGTGCCAGCAGCTTGGAGGCAGGGGTACACTACGAGCAGTACTTC
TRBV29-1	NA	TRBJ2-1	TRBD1	CSVDGGRGYNEQFF	TGCAGCGTTGATGGGGGCAGGGGGTACAATGAGCAGTTCTTC
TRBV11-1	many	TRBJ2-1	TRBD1	CASSYGTGAYNEQFF	TGTGCCAGCAGTTACGGGACAGGTGCCTACAATGAGCAGTTCTTC
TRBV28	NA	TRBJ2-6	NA	CASSLGGGANVLTF	TGTGCCAGCAGTTTAGGGGGTGGGGCCAACGTCCTGACTTTC
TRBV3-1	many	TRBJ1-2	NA	CASSQSSGVGYTF	TGTGCCAGCAGCCAATCGTCAGGGGTTGGCTACACCTTC
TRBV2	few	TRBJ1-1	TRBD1	CASSGAGGMNTEAFF	TGTGCCAGCAGTGGCGCAGGGGGTATGAACACTGAAGCTTTCTTT
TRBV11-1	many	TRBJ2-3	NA	CASRGTADTQYF	TGTGCCAGCAGGGGGACGGCGGATACGCAGTATTTT
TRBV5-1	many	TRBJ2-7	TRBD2	CASSLAASGGASYEQYF	TGCGCCAGCAGCTTGGCCGCCAGCGGGGGGGCGTCCTACGAGCAGTACTTC
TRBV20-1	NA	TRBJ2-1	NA	CSARVYNEQFF	TGCAGTGCTAGAGTTTACAATGAGCAGTTCTTC
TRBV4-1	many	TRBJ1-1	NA	CASSQVEDGEAFF	TGCGCCAGCAGCCAAGTTGAAGACGGTGAAGCTTTCTTT
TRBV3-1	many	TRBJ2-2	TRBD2	CASSRTSGSAGELFF	TGTGCCAGCAGTCGGACTAGCGGGAGCGCCGGGGAGCTGTTTTTT
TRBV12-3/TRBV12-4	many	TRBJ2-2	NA	CASHRGELFF	TGTGCCAGTCACCGGGGTGAGCTGTTTTTT
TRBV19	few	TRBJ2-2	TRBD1	CASSPQPYRGHTGELFF	TGTGCCAGTAGCCCTCAACCTTACAGGGGGCACACCGGGGAGCTGTTTTTT
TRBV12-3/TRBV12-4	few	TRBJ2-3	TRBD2	CASRRRTSGGATDTQYF	TGTGCCAGCAGACGCCGGACTAGCGGGGGGGCAACAGATACGCAGTATTTT
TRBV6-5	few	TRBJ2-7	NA	CASSYSPGAGYEQYF	TGTGCCAGCAGTTATAGTCCAGGAGCGGGCTACGAGCAGTACTTC
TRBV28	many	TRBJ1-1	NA	CASSLVQLNTEAFF	TGTGCCAGCAGTTTAGTACAGTTAAACACTGAAGCTTTCTTT
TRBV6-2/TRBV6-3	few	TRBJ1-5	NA	CASSFVSNQPQHF	TGTGCCAGCAGTTTCGTCAGCAATCAGCCCCAGCATTTT
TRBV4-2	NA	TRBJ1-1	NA	CASSQELNTEAFF	TGTGCCAGCAGCCAAGAGTTGAACACTGAAGCTTTCTTT
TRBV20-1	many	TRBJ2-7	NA	CSARYGGATYEQYF	TGCAGTGCTAGATACGGCGGTGCAACCTACGAGCAGTACTTC
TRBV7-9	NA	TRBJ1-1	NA	CASSIWAMNTEAFF	TGTGCCAGCAGTATTTGGGCGATGAACACTGAAGCTTTCTTT
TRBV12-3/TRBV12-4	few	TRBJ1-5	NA	CASTRGGASNQPQHF	TGTGCCAGTACCCGAGGGGGGGCTAGCAATCAGCCCCAGCATTTT
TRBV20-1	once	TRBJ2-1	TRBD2	CSASHGTRRDEQFF	TGCAGTGCTTCCCACGGGACTAGACGTGATGAGCAGTTCTTC
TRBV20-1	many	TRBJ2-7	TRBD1	CSAWDSPGEQYF	TGCAGTGCTTGGGACAGCCCTGGCGAGCAGTACTTC
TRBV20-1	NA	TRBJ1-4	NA	CSARRVATNEKLFF	TGCAGTGCTAGAAGGGTTGCAACTAATGAAAAACTGTTTTTT
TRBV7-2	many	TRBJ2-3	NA	CASSLGSGKEYF	TGTGCCAGCAGCTTAGGGTCAGGGAAAGAATATTTT
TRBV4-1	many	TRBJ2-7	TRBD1	CASSQERFAGQGMDEQYF	TGCGCCAGCAGCCAAGAGAGGTTCGCGGGACAGGGGATGGACGAGCAGTACTTC
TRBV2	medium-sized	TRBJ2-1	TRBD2	CASSEWTSGLYNEQFF	TGTGCCAGCAGTGAATGGACTAGCGGCCTTTACAATGAGCAGTTCTTC
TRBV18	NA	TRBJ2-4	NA	CASSPSKKNIQYF	TGTGCCAGCTCACCTTCCAAAAAAAACATTCAGTACTTC